A selection of T cell receptor beta chains follows, all from one sample in a study of blood T cell repertoires in COVID-19. The data were produced by immunoSEQ multiplex PCR, yet TCRdb's version contains in-frame clones alone and is incomplete. The sample records some 120,000 clones, under 95% being singletons. Sequencing used peripheral blood. These receptors were obtained from a man in his sixties with COVID-19, enrolled during active disease. Each CDR3 is given with its conserved first and last residue. Fields, in order: D gene, J gene, clone size, V gene, CDR3 protein, CDR3 DNA. D genes are given only for firm matches. The size entry is marked missing in some rows and otherwise reads once, few, many or a size class.

d_call: TRBD2; j_call: TRBJ2-1; clone_size: .; v_call: TRBV4-1; cdr3_aa: CASSQPGLEENEQFF; cdr3_nt: TGCGCCAGCAGCCAACCGGGACTAGAAGAAAATGAGCAGTTCTTC
d_call: TRBD1; j_call: TRBJ1-1; clone_size: .; v_call: TRBV5-4; cdr3_aa: CASSFDRGGTEAFF; cdr3_nt: TGTGCCAGCAGCTTCGACAGGGGAGGAACTGAAGCTTTCTTT
d_call: TRBD1; j_call: TRBJ1-4; clone_size: .; v_call: TRBV19; cdr3_aa: CASSIGGQGYEKLFF; cdr3_nt: TGTGCCAGTAGTATAGGCGGACAGGGGTATGAAAAACTGTTTTTT
d_call: TRBD2; j_call: TRBJ2-2; clone_size: few; v_call: TRBV30; cdr3_aa: CAWSVFSGGHPGELFF; cdr3_nt: TGTGCCTGGAGTGTATTTAGCGGGGGTCACCCCGGGGAGCTGTTTTTT
d_call: TRBD2; j_call: TRBJ2-5; clone_size: .; v_call: TRBV5-1; cdr3_aa: CASSLGLAGGGTQYF; cdr3_nt: TGCGCCAGCAGCCTGGGACTAGCGGGAGGGGGGACCCAGTACTTC
d_call: .; j_call: TRBJ2-1; clone_size: .; v_call: TRBV5-1; cdr3_aa: CASSWTGGDYNEQFF; cdr3_nt: TGCGCCAGCAGCTGGACAGGAGGGGACTACAATGAGCAGTTCTTC
d_call: TRBD1; j_call: TRBJ2-2; clone_size: .; v_call: TRBV30; cdr3_aa: CAWSARTGDWTGELFF; cdr3_nt: TGTGCCTGGAGTGCTAGGACAGGGGATTGGACCGGGGAGCTGTTTTTT
d_call: TRBD1; j_call: TRBJ1-6; clone_size: .; v_call: TRBV5-6; cdr3_aa: CASSFITGGTNNSPLHF; cdr3_nt: TGTGCCAGCAGCTTCATAACAGGGGGCACAAATAATTCACCCCTCCACTTT
d_call: .; j_call: TRBJ2-2; clone_size: .; v_call: TRBV24-1; cdr3_aa: CATSLAGFTGELFF; cdr3_nt: TGTGCCACCAGTTTGGCAGGGTTTACCGGGGAGCTGTTTTTT
d_call: .; j_call: TRBJ1-6; clone_size: .; v_call: TRBV11-3; cdr3_aa: CASSFATYNSPLHF; cdr3_nt: TGTGCCAGCAGCTTCGCTACCTATAATTCACCCCTCCACTTT
d_call: TRBD1; j_call: TRBJ1-5; clone_size: once; v_call: TRBV7-9; cdr3_aa: CASSPRDSGQPQHF; cdr3_nt: TGTGCCAGCAGCCCACGGGACAGTGGTCAGCCCCAGCATTTT
d_call: TRBD1; j_call: TRBJ1-3; clone_size: .; v_call: TRBV4-3; cdr3_aa: CASSQGDRGPTIYF; cdr3_nt: TGCGCCAGCAGCCAAGGGGACAGGGGGCCCACCATATATTTT
d_call: TRBD1; j_call: TRBJ1-4; clone_size: .; v_call: TRBV24-1; cdr3_aa: CATSDPGTGGEKLFF; cdr3_nt: TGTGCCACCAGTGATCCCGGGACAGGGGGTGAAAAACTGTTTTTT
d_call: .; j_call: TRBJ1-1; clone_size: .; v_call: TRBV18; cdr3_aa: CASSPPGDNTEAFF; cdr3_nt: TGTGCCAGCTCACCACCAGGGGATAACACTGAAGCTTTCTTT
d_call: .; j_call: TRBJ2-1; clone_size: once; v_call: TRBV7-2; cdr3_aa: CASSSGTRGDEQFF; cdr3_nt: TGTGCCAGCAGCTCCGGAACTAGAGGCGATGAGCAGTTCTTC
d_call: .; j_call: TRBJ1-5; clone_size: .; v_call: TRBV18; cdr3_aa: CASSLAGPPEEAQHF; cdr3_nt: TGTGCCAGCTCCCTAGCGGGGCCTCCGGAGGAAGCCCAGCATTTT
d_call: TRBD1; j_call: TRBJ1-5; clone_size: .; v_call: TRBV6-5; cdr3_aa: CASSYSTGIDQPQHF; cdr3_nt: TGTGCCAGCAGTTACTCGACAGGGATCGATCAGCCCCAGCATTTT
d_call: .; j_call: TRBJ1-4; clone_size: few; v_call: TRBV4-1; cdr3_aa: CASSQDNGKLFF; cdr3_nt: TGCGCCAGCAGCCAAGATAACGGAAAACTGTTTTTT
d_call: .; j_call: TRBJ1-2; clone_size: once; v_call: TRBV6-5; cdr3_aa: CASNKASSGGYTF; cdr3_nt: TGTGCCAGCAATAAGGCGTCTTCGGGTGGCTACACCTTC
d_call: TRBD1; j_call: TRBJ1-2; clone_size: .; v_call: TRBV30; cdr3_aa: CARGQALIYTF; cdr3_nt: TGTGCCCGGGGACAGGCTCTCATTTACACCTTC
d_call: .; j_call: TRBJ2-2; clone_size: .; v_call: TRBV10-1; cdr3_aa: CASSTSLNTGELFF; cdr3_nt: TGCGCCAGCTCCACTAGTCTAAACACCGGGGAGCTGTTTTTT
d_call: .; j_call: TRBJ1-2; clone_size: .; v_call: TRBV6-6; cdr3_aa: CASEFPSLRQTGGYTF; cdr3_nt: TGTGCCAGCGAGTTCCCTTCCCTCCGCCAGACGGGTGGCTACACCTTC
d_call: .; j_call: TRBJ2-7; clone_size: .; v_call: TRBV5-1; cdr3_aa: CASSSPAYEQYF; cdr3_nt: TGCGCCAGCAGCTCCCCCGCCTACGAGCAGTACTTC
d_call: .; j_call: TRBJ2-7; clone_size: .; v_call: TRBV5-1; cdr3_aa: CASSLGSTYEQYF; cdr3_nt: TGCGCCAGCAGCTTGGGCAGTACCTACGAGCAGTACTTC
d_call: TRBD1; j_call: TRBJ2-7; clone_size: .; v_call: TRBV7-9; cdr3_aa: CASSLWTGGSHEQYF; cdr3_nt: TGTGCCAGCAGCCTTTGGACAGGGGGGTCGCACGAGCAGTACTTC
d_call: .; j_call: TRBJ1-1; clone_size: .; v_call: TRBV11-2; cdr3_aa: CASSFPPGGRVDTEAFF; cdr3_nt: TGTGCCAGCAGCTTCCCGCCGGGGGGCAGAGTAGACACTGAAGCTTTCTTT
d_call: .; j_call: TRBJ1-1; clone_size: .; v_call: TRBV5-1; cdr3_aa: CASSLGSITEAFF; cdr3_nt: TGCGCCAGCAGCTTGGGTTCTATTACTGAAGCTTTCTTT
d_call: .; j_call: TRBJ1-1; clone_size: .; v_call: TRBV7-3; cdr3_aa: CASSSQGGDTEAFF; cdr3_nt: TGTGCCAGCAGCTCCCAAGGGGGTGACACTGAAGCTTTCTTT
d_call: .; j_call: TRBJ1-1; clone_size: .; v_call: TRBV5-4; cdr3_aa: CASSSTAGANTEAFF; cdr3_nt: TGTGCCAGCAGCTCGACGGCAGGGGCAAACACTGAAGCTTTCTTT
d_call: TRBD2; j_call: TRBJ2-7; clone_size: .; v_call: TRBV7-9; cdr3_aa: CASSLVTSGRISYEQYF; cdr3_nt: TGTGCCAGCAGCTTGGTAACTAGCGGGAGAATTTCCTACGAGCAGTACTTC
d_call: .; j_call: TRBJ2-1; clone_size: .; v_call: TRBV9; cdr3_aa: CASSVEGDEQFF; cdr3_nt: TGTGCCAGCAGCGTAGAGGGGGATGAGCAGTTCTTC
d_call: .; j_call: TRBJ1-2; clone_size: .; v_call: TRBV6-2/TRBV6-3; cdr3_aa: CASSYPPQGLYGYTF; cdr3_nt: TGTGCCAGCAGTTACCCCCCCCAGGGTTTATATGGCTACACCTTC